These 4 T cell receptor beta chains share one sample of origin, sequenced in a study of T-cell reconstitution after alpha-beta-depleted transplantation in children. Unique molecular identifiers were built into the TCRbeta library. TCRdb passed the PCR reads through MiXCR, listing each CDR3 protein once. The table lists approximately 350,000 distinct CDR3 sequences, 15% to 20% of them singletons. The sample consisted of PBMCs, mostly from graft donor cells, taken 360 days after TCRalphabeta/CD19-depleted stem cell transplant. These receptors all stem from a male patient between 2 and 15 years old who had a stem cell transplant for acute lymphoblastic leukemia, so the T cells may come from the graft donor.

The J gene is TRBJ2-7, the V gene TRBV4-3; D is possibly TRBD2 (6 bases). The CDR3 sequence is 17 residues long. The ends were cut back, 1 base at V and 3 bases at J, with 19 bases in the middle. Germline CDR1 is LGHNA and CDR2 is YSLEER. The DNA of the CDR3 is TGCGCCAGCAGCCAAGTGATTGGCGGGGCACCCAACTACGAGCAGTACTTC. As protein: CASSQVIGGAPNYEQYF.

The V call is TRBV11-3, the J call TRBJ2-5; 8 bases match TRBD1. J was trimmed by 5 bases and V by 3 bases; bases with no gene match: 8. CDR1 and CDR2 (germline): SGHNT, YENEEA. The CDR3 covers 15 residues. The CDR3 DNA is TGTGCCAGCAGCTTTGGGACAGGTCCACAGGAGACCCAGTACTTC. This sequence encodes CASSFGTGPQETQYF.

The chain combines TRBV12-3 or TRBV12-4 with TRBJ2-3; TRBD2 aligns across 7 bases. This CDR3 is 16 amino acids long. V lost 1 base, J lost 1 base, and 5 bases stayed unmatched. The CDR3 nucleotides are TGTGCCAGCAGTTTAGTCCTAGCGGAGGGCACAGATACGCAGTATTTT. Protein: CASSLVLAEGTDTQYF.

This clonotype occurred a few times. The rearrangement joins TRBV29-1 to TRBJ2-3; D may be TRBD2 (5 bases). The CDR3 is made up of 12 amino acids. CDR1 and CDR2 (germline): SQVTM, ANQGSEA. V lost 7 bases, J lost 1 base, and 9 bases lay in between. As DNA, the CDR3 is TGCAGCGCCGGACTCCGCACAGATACGCAGTATTTT. This sequence encodes CSAGLRTDTQYF.